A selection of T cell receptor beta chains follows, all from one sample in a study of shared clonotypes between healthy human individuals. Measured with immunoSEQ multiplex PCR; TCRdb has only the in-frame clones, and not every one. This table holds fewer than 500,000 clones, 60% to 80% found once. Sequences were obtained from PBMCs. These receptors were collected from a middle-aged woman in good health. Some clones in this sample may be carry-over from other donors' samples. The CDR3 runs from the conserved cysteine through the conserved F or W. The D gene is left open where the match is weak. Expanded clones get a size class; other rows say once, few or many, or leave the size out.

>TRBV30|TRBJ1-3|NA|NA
CAWSVLGLGNTIYF
TGTGCCTGGAGTGTACTGGGCCTCGGAAACACCATATATTTT
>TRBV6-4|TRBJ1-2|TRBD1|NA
CASSDFPDRDTRGYTF
TGTGCCAGCAGTGATTTTCCTGACAGGGACACGAGGGGCTACACCTTC
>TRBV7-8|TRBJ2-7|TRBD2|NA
CASSSTSGRIYEQYF
TGTGCCAGCAGCTCTACTAGCGGGAGAATTTACGAGCAGTACTTC
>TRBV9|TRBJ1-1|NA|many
CASSPRTTEAFF
TGTGCCAGCAGCCCCCGGACCACTGAAGCTTTCTTT
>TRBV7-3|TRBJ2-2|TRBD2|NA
CASSTTSGGTGELFF
TGTGCCAGCAGCACGACTAGCGGGGGCACCGGGGAGCTGTTTTTT
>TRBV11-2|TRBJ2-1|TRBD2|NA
CASSQTSGNSEQFF
TGTGCCAGCAGCCAGACTAGCGGGAATTCAGAGCAGTTCTTC
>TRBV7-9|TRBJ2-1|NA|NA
CASSLTSRGNEQFF
TGTGCCAGCAGCTTGACTAGCAGGGGGAATGAGCAGTTCTTC
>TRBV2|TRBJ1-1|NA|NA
CASSFTGMNTEAFF
TGTGCCAGCAGTTTTACAGGGATGAACACTGAAGCTTTCTTT
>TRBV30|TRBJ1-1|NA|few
CAWGAGPTEAFF
TGTGCCTGGGGAGCGGGGCCCACTGAAGCTTTCTTT
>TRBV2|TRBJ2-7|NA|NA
CASRIGAGPSYEQYF
TGTGCCAGCAGGATCGGGGCAGGTCCCTCCTACGAGCAGTACTTC
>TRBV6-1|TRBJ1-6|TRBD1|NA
CASSPRDRNSPLHF
TGTGCCAGCAGTCCCCGGGACAGAAATTCACCCCTCCACTTT
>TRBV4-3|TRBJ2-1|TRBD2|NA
CASSQGYRTSGTNEQFF
TGCGCCAGCAGCCAAGGCTACAGGACTAGCGGGACTAATGAGCAGTTCTTC
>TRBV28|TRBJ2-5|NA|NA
CASSEGRQETQYF
TGTGCCAGCAGTGAGGGCCGGCAAGAGACCCAGTACTTC
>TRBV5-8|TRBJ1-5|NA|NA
CATSYSNQPQHF
TGTGCCACCTCTTATAGCAATCAGCCCCAGCATTTT
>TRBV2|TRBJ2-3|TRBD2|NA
CASSGTSGVSTDTQYF
TGTGCCAGCAGTGGGACTAGCGGAGTAAGCACAGATACGCAGTATTTT
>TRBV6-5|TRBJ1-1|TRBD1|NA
CASRRTGPNTEAFF
TGTGCCAGCAGGCGGACAGGACCGAACACTGAAGCTTTCTTT
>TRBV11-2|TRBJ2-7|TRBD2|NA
CASSLGRGTYEQYF
TGTGCCAGCAGCTTAGGGCGGGGGACCTACGAGCAGTACTTC
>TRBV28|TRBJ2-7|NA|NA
CASSLRSSYEQYF
TGTGCCAGCAGTTTACGGAGCTCCTACGAGCAGTACTTC
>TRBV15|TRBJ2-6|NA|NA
CATSRDPRGSGANVLTF
TGTGCCACCAGCAGAGATCCCAGGGGCTCTGGGGCCAACGTCCTGACTTTC
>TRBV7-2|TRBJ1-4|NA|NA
CASSRRINEKLFF
TGTGCCAGCAGTCGACGGATTAATGAAAAACTGTTTTTT
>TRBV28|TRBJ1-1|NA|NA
CASSPRQIMNTEAFF
TGTGCCAGCAGCCCCCGACAGATTATGAACACTGAAGCTTTCTTT
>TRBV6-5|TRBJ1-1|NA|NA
CASSGSTGFEAFF
TGTGCCAGCAGTGGATCGACAGGTTTTGAAGCTTTCTTT
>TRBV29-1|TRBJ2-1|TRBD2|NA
CSVEPGGTYEQFF
TGCAGCGTTGAACCGGGAGGGACCTATGAGCAGTTCTTC
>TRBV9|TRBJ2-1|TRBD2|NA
CASSPRSGTSVYNEQFF
TGTGCCAGCAGCCCCCGCTCGGGGACTAGCGTTTACAATGAGCAGTTCTTC
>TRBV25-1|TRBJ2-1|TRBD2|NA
CASSWGGGRRSDEQFF
TGTGCCAGCAGCTGGGGGGGCGGGAGGAGATCCGATGAGCAGTTCTTC
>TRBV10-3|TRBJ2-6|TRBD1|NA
CAISNTGTGNSGANVLTF
TGTGCCATCTCCAACACCGGGACAGGAAACTCTGGGGCCAACGTCCTGACTTTC
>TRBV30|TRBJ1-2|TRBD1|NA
CAWKRGRDYGYTF
TGTGCCTGGAAAAGGGGGCGCGACTATGGCTACACCTTC
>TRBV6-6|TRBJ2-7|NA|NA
CASSYRGGINEQYF
TGTGCCAGCAGTTACAGAGGGGGAATCAACGAGCAGTACTTC
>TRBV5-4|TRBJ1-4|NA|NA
CASSWGTDEKLFF
TGTGCCAGCAGCTGGGGGACGGATGAAAAACTGTTTTTT
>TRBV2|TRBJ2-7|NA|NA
CASRMDTIGYEQYF
TGTGCCAGCAGGATGGACACTATCGGGTACGAGCAGTACTTC
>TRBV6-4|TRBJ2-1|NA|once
CASSRTIYNEQFF
TGTGCCAGCAGTCGTACTATCTACAATGAGCAGTTCTTC
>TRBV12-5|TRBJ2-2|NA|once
CASGLVVGGSNTGELFF
TGTGCTAGTGGTTTGGTCGTGGGTGGGTCGAACACCGGGGAGCTGTTTTTT
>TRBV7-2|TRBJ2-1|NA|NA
CASSLAGSYNEQFF
TGTGCCAGCAGCTTAGCGGGATCCTACAATGAGCAGTTCTTC
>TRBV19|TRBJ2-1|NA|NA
CASSTGTFGNEQFF
TGTGCCAGTAGTACCGGGACCTTCGGGAATGAGCAGTTCTTC
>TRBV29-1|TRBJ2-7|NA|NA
CSVTGPYEQYF
TGCAGCGTTACGGGCCCCTACGAGCAGTACTTC
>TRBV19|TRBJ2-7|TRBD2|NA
CASSIGSSGPYEQYF
TGTGCCAGTAGTATAGGGTCTAGCGGTCCCTACGAGCAGTACTTC
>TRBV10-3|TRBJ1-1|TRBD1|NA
CAISATGADTEAFF
TGTGCCATCAGCGCTACAGGGGCGGACACTGAAGCTTTCTTT
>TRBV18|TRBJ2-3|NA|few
CASSPGPTDTQYF
TGTGCCAGCTCACCAGGGCCGACAGATACGCAGTATTTT
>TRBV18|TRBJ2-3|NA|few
CASSPPSTDTQYF
TGTGCCAGCTCACCACCAAGCACAGATACGCAGTATTTT
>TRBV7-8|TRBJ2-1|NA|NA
CASTPQRADGNEQFF
TGTGCCAGCACCCCCCAGCGGGCTGATGGTAATGAGCAGTTCTTC
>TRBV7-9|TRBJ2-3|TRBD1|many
CASSPRDRGLFFTDTQYF
TGTGCCAGCAGCCCCCGGGACAGGGGTTTATTTTTCACAGATACGCAGTATTTT
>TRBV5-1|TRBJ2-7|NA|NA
CASSLGPDGEQYF
TGCGCCAGCAGCTTGGGTCCAGACGGCGAGCAGTACTTC
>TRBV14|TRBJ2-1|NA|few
CASSQEFGLYNEQFF
TGTGCCAGCAGCCAAGAATTTGGACTGTACAATGAGCAGTTCTTC
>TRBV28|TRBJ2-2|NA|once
CASSSYRDTGELFF
TGTGCCAGCAGTTCATACAGGGACACCGGGGAGCTGTTTTTT
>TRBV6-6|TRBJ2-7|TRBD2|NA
CASSYRGLGPYEQYF
TGTGCCAGCAGTTATCGAGGACTAGGCCCCTACGAGCAGTACTTC
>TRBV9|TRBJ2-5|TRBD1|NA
CASSPGQGRGQETQYF
TGTGCCAGCAGCCCAGGACAGGGCAGGGGTCAAGAGACCCAGTACTTC
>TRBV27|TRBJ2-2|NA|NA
CASSLGRTGELFF
TGTGCCAGCAGTTTAGGCCGGACCGGGGAGCTGTTTTTT
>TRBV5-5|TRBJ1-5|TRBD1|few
CASSLFEGALTHQPQHF
TGTGCCAGCAGCTTGTTCGAGGGGGCACTAACCCATCAGCCCCAGCATTTT